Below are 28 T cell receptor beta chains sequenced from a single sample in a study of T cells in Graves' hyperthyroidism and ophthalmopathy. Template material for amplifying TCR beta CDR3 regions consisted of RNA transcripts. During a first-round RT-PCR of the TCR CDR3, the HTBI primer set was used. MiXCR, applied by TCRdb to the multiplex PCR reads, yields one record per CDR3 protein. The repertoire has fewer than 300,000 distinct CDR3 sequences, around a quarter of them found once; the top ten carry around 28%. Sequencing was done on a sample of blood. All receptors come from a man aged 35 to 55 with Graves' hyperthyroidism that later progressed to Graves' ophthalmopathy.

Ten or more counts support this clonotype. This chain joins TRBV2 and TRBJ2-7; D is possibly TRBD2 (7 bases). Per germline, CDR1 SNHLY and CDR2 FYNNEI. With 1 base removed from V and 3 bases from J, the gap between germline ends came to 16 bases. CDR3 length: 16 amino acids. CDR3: CASSEVGGLSGYEQYF. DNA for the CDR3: TGTGCCAGCAGTGAAGTGGGGGGGCTTAGCGGCTACGAGCAGTACTTC.

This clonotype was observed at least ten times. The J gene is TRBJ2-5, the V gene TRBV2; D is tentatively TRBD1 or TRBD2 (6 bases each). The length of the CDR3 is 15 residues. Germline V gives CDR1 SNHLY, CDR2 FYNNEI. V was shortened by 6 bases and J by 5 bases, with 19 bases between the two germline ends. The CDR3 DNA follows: TGTGCCAGCAGACTATCATGGGGGGCGATGGAGACCCAGTACTTC. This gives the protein CASRLSWGAMETQYF.

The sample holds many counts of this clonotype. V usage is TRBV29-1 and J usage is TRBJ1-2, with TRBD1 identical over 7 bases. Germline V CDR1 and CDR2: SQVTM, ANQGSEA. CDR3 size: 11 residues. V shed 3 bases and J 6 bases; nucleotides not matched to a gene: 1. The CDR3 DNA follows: TGCAGCGTTGACAGGGGGGATGGCTACACCTTC. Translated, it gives CSVDRGDGYTF.

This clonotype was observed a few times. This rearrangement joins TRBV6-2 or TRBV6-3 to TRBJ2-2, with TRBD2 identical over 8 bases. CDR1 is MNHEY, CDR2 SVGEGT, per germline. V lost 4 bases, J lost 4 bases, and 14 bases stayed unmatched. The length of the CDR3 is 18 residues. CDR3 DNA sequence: TGTGCCAGCAGTTTTTCCCGATCCGGGACTAGTGGCACCGGGGAGCTGTTTTTT. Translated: CASSFSRSGTSGTGELFF.

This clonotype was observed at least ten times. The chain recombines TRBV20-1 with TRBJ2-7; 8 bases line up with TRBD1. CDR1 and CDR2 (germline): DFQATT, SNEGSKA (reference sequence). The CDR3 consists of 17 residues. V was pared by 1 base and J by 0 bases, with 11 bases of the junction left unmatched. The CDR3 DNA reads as TGCAGTGCTAGAGGGACCACAGGGGGGCTTCCCTCCTACGAGCAGTACTTC. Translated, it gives CSARGTTGGLPSYEQYF.

The chain's CDR3 is CASSYSSGRARQYF. Here the CDR3 DNA reads TGTGCCAGCAGTTACTCTAGCGGGAGGGCCCGGCAGTACTTC. V gene TRBV6-2 or TRBV6-3 combines with J gene TRBJ2-7; 11 bases line up with TRBD2. CDR3 length equals 14 residues. From germline, CDR1 is MNHEY and CDR2 SVGEGT. The J segment lost 9 bases and the V segment lost 0 bases, leaving 4 bases of the junction unmatched.

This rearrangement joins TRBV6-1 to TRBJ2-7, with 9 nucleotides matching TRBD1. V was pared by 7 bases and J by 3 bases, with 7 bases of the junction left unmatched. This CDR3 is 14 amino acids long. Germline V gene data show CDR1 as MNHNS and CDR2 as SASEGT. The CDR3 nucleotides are TGTGCCAGCAAGGACCCGGGACAGGGCTACGAGCAGTACTTC. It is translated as CASKDPGQGYEQYF.

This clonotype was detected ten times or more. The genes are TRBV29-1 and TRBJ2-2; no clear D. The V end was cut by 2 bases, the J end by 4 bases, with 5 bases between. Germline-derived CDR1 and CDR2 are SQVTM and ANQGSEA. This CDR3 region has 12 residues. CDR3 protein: CSVEFGTGELFF. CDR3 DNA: TGCAGCGTTGAATTCGGCACCGGGGAGCTGTTTTTT.

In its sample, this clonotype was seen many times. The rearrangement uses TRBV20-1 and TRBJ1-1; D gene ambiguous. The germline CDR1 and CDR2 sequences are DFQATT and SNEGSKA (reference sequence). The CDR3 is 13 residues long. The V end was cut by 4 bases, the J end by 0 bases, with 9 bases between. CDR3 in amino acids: CSAMEHMNTEAFF. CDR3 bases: TGCAGTGCTATGGAACACATGAACACTGAAGCTTTCTTT.

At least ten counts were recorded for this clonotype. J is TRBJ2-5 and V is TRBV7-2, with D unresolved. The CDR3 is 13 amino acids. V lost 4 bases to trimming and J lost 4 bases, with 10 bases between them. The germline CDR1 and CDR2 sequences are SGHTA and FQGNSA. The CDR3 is CASSSSMGETQYF. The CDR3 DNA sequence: TGTGCCAGCAGCTCGTCAATGGGAGAGACCCAGTACTTC.

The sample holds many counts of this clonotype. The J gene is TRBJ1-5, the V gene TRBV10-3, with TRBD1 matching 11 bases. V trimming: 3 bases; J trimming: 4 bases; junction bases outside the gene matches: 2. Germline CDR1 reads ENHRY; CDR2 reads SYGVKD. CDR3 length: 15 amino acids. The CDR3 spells CAISDWDRGNQPQHF. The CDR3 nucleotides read TGTGCCATCAGTGATTGGGACAGGGGGAATCAGCCCCAGCATTTT.

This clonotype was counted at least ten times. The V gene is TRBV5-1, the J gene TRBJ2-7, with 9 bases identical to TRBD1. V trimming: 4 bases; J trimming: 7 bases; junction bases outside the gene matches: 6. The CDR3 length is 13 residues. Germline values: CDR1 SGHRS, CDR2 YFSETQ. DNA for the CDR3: TGCGCCAGCAGCGGACAGGGGCCTGGGGAGCAGTACTTC. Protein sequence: CASSGQGPGEQYF.

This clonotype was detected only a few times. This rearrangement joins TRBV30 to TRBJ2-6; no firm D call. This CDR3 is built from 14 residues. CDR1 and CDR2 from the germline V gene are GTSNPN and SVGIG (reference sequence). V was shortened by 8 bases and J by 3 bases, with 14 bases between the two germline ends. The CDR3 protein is CARISGNGANVLTF. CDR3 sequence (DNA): TGTGCCCGGATATCGGGTAATGGGGCCAACGTCCTGACTTTC.

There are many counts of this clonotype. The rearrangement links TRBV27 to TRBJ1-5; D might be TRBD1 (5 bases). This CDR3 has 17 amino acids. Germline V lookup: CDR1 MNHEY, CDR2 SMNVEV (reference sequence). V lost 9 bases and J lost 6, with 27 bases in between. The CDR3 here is CARGPGCRFRRGQPQHF. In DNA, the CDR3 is TGTGCCAGGGGGCCGGGGTGTCGCTTTCGGAGAGGTCAGCCCCAGCATTTT.

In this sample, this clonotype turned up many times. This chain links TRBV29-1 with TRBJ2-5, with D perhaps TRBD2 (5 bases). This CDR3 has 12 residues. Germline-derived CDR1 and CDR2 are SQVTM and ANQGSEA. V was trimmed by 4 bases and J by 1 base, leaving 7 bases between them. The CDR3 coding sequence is TGCAGCGTTGTCAGCGGCCAAGAGACCCAGTACTTC. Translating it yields CSVVSGQETQYF.

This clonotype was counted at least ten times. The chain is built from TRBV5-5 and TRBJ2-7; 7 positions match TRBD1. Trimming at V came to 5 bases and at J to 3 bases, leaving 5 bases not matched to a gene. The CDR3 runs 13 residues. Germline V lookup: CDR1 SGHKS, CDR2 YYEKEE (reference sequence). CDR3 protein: CASRRQGDYEQYF. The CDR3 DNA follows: TGTGCCAGCAGGCGTCAGGGGGACTACGAGCAGTACTTC.

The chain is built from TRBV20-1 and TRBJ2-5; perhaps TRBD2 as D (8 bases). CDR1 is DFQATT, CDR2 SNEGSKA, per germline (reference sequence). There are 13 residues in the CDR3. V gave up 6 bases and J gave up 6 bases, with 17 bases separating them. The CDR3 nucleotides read TGCAGTGCACATATAGCGGGACAGAAGACCCAGTACTTC. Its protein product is CSAHIAGQKTQYF.

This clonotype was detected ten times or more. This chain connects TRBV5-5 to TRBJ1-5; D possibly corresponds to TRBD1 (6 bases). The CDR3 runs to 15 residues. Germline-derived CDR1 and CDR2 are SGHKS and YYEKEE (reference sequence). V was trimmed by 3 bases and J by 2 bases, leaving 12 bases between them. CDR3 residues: CASSYTGTGNQPQHF. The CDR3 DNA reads TGTGCCAGCAGCTACACAGGGACCGGCAATCAGCCCCAGCATTTT.

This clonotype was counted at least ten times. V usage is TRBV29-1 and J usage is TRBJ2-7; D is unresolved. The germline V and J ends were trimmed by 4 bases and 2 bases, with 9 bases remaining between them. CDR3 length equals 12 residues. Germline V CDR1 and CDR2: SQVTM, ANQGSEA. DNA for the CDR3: TGCAGCGTTGTCGACCTGGCCTACGAGCAGTACTTC. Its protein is CSVVDLAYEQYF.

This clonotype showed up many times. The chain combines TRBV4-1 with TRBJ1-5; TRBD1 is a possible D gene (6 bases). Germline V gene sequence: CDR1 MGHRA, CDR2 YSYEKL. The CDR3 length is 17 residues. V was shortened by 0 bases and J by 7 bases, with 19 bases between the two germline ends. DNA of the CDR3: TGCGCCAGCAGCCAAGATCCATTTGACAGGTTAGAACAGCCCCAGCATTTT. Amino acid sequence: CASSQDPFDRLEQPQHF.

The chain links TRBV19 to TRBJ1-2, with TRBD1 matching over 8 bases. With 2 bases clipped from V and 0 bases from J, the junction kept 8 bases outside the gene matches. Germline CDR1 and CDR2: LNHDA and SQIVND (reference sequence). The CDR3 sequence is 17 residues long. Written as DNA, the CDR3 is TGTGCCAGTAGTATATCAGACAGGGGATCTCCTAACTATGGCTACACCTTC. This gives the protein CASSISDRGSPNYGYTF.

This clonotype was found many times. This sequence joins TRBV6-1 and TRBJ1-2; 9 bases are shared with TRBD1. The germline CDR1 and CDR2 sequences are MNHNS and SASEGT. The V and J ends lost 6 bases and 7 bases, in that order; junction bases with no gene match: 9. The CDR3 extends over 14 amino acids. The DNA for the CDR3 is TGTGCCAGCAGCTTGGGACAGGGATTCCGTGGCTACACCTTC. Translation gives CASSLGQGFRGYTF.

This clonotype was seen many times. The CDR3 reads CASSEGPMYQETQYF. The CDR3 coding sequence is TGTGCCAGCAGTGAAGGACCCATGTACCAAGAGACCCAGTACTTC. J is TRBJ2-5 and V is TRBV2; D is unresolved. Per germline, CDR1 SNHLY and CDR2 FYNNEI. CDR3 length: 15 amino acids. Deletions cut 1 base from V and 0 bases from J, with 9 bases between.

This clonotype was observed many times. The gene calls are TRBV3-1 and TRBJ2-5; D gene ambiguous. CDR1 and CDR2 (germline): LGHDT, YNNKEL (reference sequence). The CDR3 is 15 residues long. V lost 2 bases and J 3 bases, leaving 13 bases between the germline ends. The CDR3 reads CASSQSKDHKETQYF. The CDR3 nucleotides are TGTGCCAGCAGCCAATCAAAGGACCACAAAGAGACCCAGTACTTC.

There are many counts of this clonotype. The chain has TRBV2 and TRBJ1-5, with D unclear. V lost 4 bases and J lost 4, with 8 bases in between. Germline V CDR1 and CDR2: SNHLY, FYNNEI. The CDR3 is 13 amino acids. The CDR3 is CASSGPTNQPQHF. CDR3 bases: TGTGCCAGCAGTGGGCCAACTAATCAGCCCCAGCATTTT.

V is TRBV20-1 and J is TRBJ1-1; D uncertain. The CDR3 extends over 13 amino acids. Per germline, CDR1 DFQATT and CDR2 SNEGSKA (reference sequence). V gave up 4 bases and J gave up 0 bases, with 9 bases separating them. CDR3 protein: CSAKINLNTEAFF. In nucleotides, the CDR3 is TGCAGTGCTAAGATAAACCTGAACACTGAAGCTTTCTTT.

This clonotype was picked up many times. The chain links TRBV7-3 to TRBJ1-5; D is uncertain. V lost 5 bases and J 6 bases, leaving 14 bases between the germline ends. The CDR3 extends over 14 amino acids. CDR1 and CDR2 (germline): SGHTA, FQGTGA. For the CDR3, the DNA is TGTGCCAGCAGCCCAGGTGCAGGAGGTCAGCCCCAGCATTTT. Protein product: CASSPGAGGQPQHF.

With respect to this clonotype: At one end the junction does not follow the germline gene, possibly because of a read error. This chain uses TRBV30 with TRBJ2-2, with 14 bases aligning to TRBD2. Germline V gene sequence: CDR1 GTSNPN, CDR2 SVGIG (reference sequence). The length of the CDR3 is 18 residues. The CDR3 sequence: CAWSVRTSGRLVSGGLFF. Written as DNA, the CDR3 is TGTGCCTGGAGTGTCAGGACTAGCGGGAGGTTGGTTTCCGGGGGGCTGTTTTTT.